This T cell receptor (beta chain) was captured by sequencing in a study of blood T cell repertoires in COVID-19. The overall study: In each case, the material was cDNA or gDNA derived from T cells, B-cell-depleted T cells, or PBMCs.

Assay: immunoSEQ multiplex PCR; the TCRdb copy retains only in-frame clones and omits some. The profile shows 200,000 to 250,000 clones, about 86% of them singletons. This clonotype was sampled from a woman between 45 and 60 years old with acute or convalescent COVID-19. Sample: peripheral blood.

Here the CDR3 DNA reads TGTGCCAGCTCACCACCCGGGACTAGCGGGGGGGTCTACGAGCAGTACTTC. This sequence encodes CASSPPGTSGGVYEQYF. The chain employs TRBV18 and TRBJ2-7, with 16 bases that match TRBD2. In germline, CDR1 is KGHSH, CDR2 LQKENI. The CDR3 loop spans 17 amino acids. V was pared by 0 bases and J by 3 bases, with 2 bases of the junction left unmatched. Supplemented by reference TRBV18 and TRBJ2-7, the full variable domain reads NAGVMQNPRHLVRRRGQEARLRCSPMKGHSHVYWYRQLPEEGLKFMVYLQKENIIDESGMPKERFSAEFPKEGPSILRIQQVVRGDSAAYFCASSPPGTSGGVYEQYFGPGTRLTVT.